These 30 T cell receptor beta chains were sequenced from one sample in a study of blood T cell repertoires in COVID-19. Profiling relied on immunoSEQ multiplex PCR, and the TCRdb table lists in-frame clones only, not all of them. The sample consists of about 220,000 clones, 83% of them appearing once. Sequencing was carried out using peripheral blood. The receptors derive from a woman between 40 and 55 years old with active or convalescent COVID-19.

The table lists this clone with a few counts. Distinct nucleotide sequences in the sample also encode this CDR3. V and J are TRBV5-5 and TRBJ1-5; D unclear. The V end lost 4 bases, the J end lost 7 bases, and 18 bases lay between the germline ends. The CDR3 extends over 15 amino acids. The germline gives CDR1 SGHKS, CDR2 YYEKEE (reference sequence). The CDR3: CASSPERDVGQPQHF. The CDR3 nucleotides are TGTGCCAGCAGCCCGGAGAGGGATGTGGGACAGCCCCAGCATTTT.

This clone appeared once. This sequence joins TRBV5-5 and TRBJ1-2; TRBD1 aligns across 9 bases. Losses at the gene ends were 1 base for V and 0 bases for J; bases not matched to a gene: 7. Germline V gives CDR1 SGHKS, CDR2 YYEKEE (reference sequence). This CDR3 is built from 17 residues. The CDR3 DNA reads TGTGCCAGCAGCTTGACCGGGACAGGGTATGCTAACTATGGCTACACCTTC. Its protein product is CASSLTGTGYANYGYTF.

The rearrangement joins TRBV10-3 to TRBJ1-1; possible D gene TRBD1, 6 bases. CDR1 is ENHRY, CDR2 SYGVKD, per germline. V was cut by 1 base and J by 3 bases, with 12 bases left in between. The CDR3 runs 15 residues. The CDR3 here is CAISELGAPDTEAFF. CDR3 bases: TGTGCCATCAGTGAGTTGGGGGCGCCGGACACTGAAGCTTTCTTT.

The CDR3 sequence is CASSLAQGGSYNEQFF. The CDR3 DNA sequence: TGTGCCAGCAGCTTAGCTCAGGGCGGCTCCTACAATGAGCAGTTCTTC. The J gene is TRBJ2-1, the V gene TRBV11-2, with D maybe TRBD1 (5 bases). The V end was cut by 1 base, the J end by 0 bases, with 10 bases between. This CDR3 is built from 16 residues. Germline CDR1 SGHAT, CDR2 FQNNGV.

About this clone: Other nucleotide sequences from this sample produce the same CDR3. The V and J genes are TRBV6-5 and TRBJ2-5, with TRBD2 identical over 8 bases. Germline V CDR1 and CDR2: MNHEY, SVGAGI. The CDR3 consists of 14 residues. V lost 0 bases to trimming and J lost 5 bases; unmatched junction nucleotides: 2. The CDR3 is CASSYSSGGETQYF. For the CDR3, the DNA is TGTGCCAGCAGTTACTCATCGGGAGGGGAGACCCAGTACTTC.

This sequence joins TRBV6-5 and TRBJ2-5; D call uncertain. The CDR3 covers 12 residues. Per the germline V gene, CDR1 is MNHEY and CDR2 is SVGAGI. The ends were cut back, 6 bases at V and 5 bases at J, with 10 bases in the middle. CDR3 region: CASSVGWETQYF. CDR3 DNA: TGTGCCAGCAGCGTCGGGTGGGAGACCCAGTACTTC.

The chain couples TRBV27 to TRBJ1-4; 9 nucleotides agree with TRBD1. Looked up from germline, CDR1 is MNHEY and CDR2 is SMNVEV (reference sequence). V lost 8 bases, J lost 7 bases, and 8 bases stayed unmatched. CDR3 size: 14 residues. The CDR3 DNA reads as TGTGCCAGCCGGCCGACAGGGGGTTTTGAAAAACTGTTTTTT. Translation: CASRPTGGFEKLFF.

This clone was observed a handful of times. V gene TRBV3-1 (or the pseudogene TRBV3-2) combines with J gene TRBJ1-2; 7 bases match TRBD1. CDR1 is LGHDT, CDR2 YNNKEL, per germline (reference sequence). This CDR3 is built from 15 residues. The V gene end was trimmed by 0 bases and the J gene end by 8 bases; junction bases not matched to a gene: 9. The CDR3 region has the DNA TGTGCCAGCAGCCAAGAATCTTTAGGGGGCGGGGGCTACACCTTC. Its translation is CASSQESLGGGGYTF.

The chain couples TRBV7-9 to TRBJ1-3; D might be TRBD1 (5 bases). The CDR3 spans 15 residues. Trimming pared 5 bases from V and 4 bases from J, leaving 15 bases between. Germline CDR1 SEHNR, CDR2 FQNEAQ (reference sequence). The CDR3: CASSPRQSPGNTIYF. In DNA form, the CDR3 reads TGTGCCAGCAGCCCGCGACAGAGCCCAGGAAACACCATATATTTT.

V is TRBV27 and J is TRBJ2-7; D may be TRBD1 (6 bases). With 3 bases removed from V and 7 bases from J, the gap between germline ends came to 13 bases. The V gene's germline CDR1 is MNHEY and CDR2 SMNVEV (reference sequence). The CDR3 runs 13 residues. The CDR3, as DNA: TGTGCCAGCAGTTTTGGGGGCCCGTTGGAGCAGTACTTC. Translating gives CASSFGGPLEQYF.

The chain links TRBV4-3 to TRBJ2-3, with a weak D call TRBD1 (6 bases). There are 13 residues in the CDR3. CDR1 is LGHNA and CDR2 is YSLEER in the germline V gene. The V and J ends lost 3 bases and 6 bases respectively, with 10 bases between them. The CDR3 nucleotides read TGCGCCAGCAGCCAGATGGGGGCCGATACGCAGTATTTT. Translated, it gives CASSQMGADTQYF.

CDR3 protein: CASSQDHSTTNEKLFF. The CDR3 bases are TGTGCCAGCAGCCAAGATCACAGCACAACTAATGAAAAACTGTTTTTT. The chain carries TRBV3-1 (or the pseudogene TRBV3-2) and TRBJ1-4; D remains ambiguous. The CDR3 contains 16 residues. CDR1 is LGHDT and CDR2 is YNNKEL in the germline V gene (reference sequence). V was clipped by 0 bases and J by 0 bases, with 8 bases between them.

The rearrangement uses TRBV9 and TRBJ2-3; D may be TRBD2 (5 bases). V dropped 0 bases and J dropped 2 bases, with 13 bases sitting between them. The CDR3 runs 16 residues. Per germline, CDR1 SGDLS and CDR2 YYNGEE. In nucleotides, the CDR3 is TGTGCCAGCAGCGTAGGGGCTAGCTTTTACACAGATACGCAGTATTTT. Translated: CASSVGASFYTDTQYF.

The V gene is TRBV7-9, the J gene TRBJ2-1; D not resolved. Deletions cut 0 bases from V and 1 base from J, with 7 bases between. Germline values: CDR1 SEHNR, CDR2 FQNEAQ (reference sequence). The CDR3 loop spans 15 amino acids. CDR3 sequence (DNA): TGTGCCAGCAGCTTAGCTAGCATTTCCTACAATGAGCAGTTCTTC. Protein sequence: CASSLASISYNEQFF.

This clone was seen repeatedly, ten times or more. V gene TRBV10-1 combines with J gene TRBJ2-4; 9 positions agree with TRBD1. This CDR3 spans 16 amino acids. V was clipped by 6 bases and J by 2 bases; unmatched bases: 8. Germline assignment: CDR1 WNHNN and CDR2 SYGVQD (reference sequence). CDR3 bases: TGCGCCAGCAGACCCCCGGGACAGGGAACCAAAAACATTCAGTACTTC. It yields the protein CASRPPGQGTKNIQYF.

The J gene is TRBJ2-1, the V gene TRBV29-1, with TRBD1 matching over 10 bases. V shed 6 bases, J shed 4 bases, and the junction held 9 bases outside the gene matches. CDR1 is SQVTM, CDR2 ANQGSEA, per germline. The CDR3 covers 15 residues. Here the CDR3 reads CSVAPGQGIYNEQFF. For the CDR3, the DNA is TGCAGCGTGGCCCCGGGACAGGGGATATACAATGAGCAGTTCTTC.

In its sample, this clone was seen once. This sequence joins TRBV7-2 and TRBJ2-7; TRBD1 aligns across 11 bases. Germline CDR1 SGHTA, CDR2 FQGNSA. The CDR3 length is 15 residues. V dropped 5 bases and J dropped 2; count of bases not matched to a gene: 5. The CDR3 sequence: CASSQAGQGAYEQYF. The CDR3 nucleotides are TGTGCCAGCAGCCAGGCGGGACAGGGGGCCTACGAGCAGTACTTC.

The rearrangement joins TRBV6-6 to TRBJ1-1; 9 bases align to TRBD1. Germline CDR1 is MNHNY and CDR2 is SVGAGI (reference sequence). V was clipped by 2 bases and J by 3 bases; unmatched bases: 4. This CDR3 contains 15 residues. CDR3 region: CASSYPGQGDTEAFF. The CDR3 DNA reads as TGTGCCAGCAGTTACCCGGGACAGGGCGACACTGAAGCTTTCTTT.

The J gene is TRBJ2-5, the V gene TRBV9; D gene unclear. CDR3 length: 13 amino acids. CDR1 SGDLS and CDR2 YYNGEE come from the germline V gene. Deletions cut 0 bases from V and 5 bases from J, with 8 bases between. In DNA, the CDR3 is TGTGCCAGCAGCGTAGATCCGTTCGAGACCCAGTACTTC. It yields the protein CASSVDPFETQYF.

The chain carries TRBV11-2 and TRBJ1-4; D not resolved. CDR1 and CDR2 (germline): SGHAT, FQNNGV. This CDR3 is 14 amino acids long. Trimming cost V 6 bases and J 3 bases, with 11 bases left between them. In DNA form, the CDR3 reads TGTGCCAGCAGGGAGACTGGTGCTAATGAAAAACTGTTTTTT. Its translation: CASRETGANEKLFF.

A note on this clone: This sample includes further DNA sequences coding for the same CDR3. This chain joins TRBV18 and TRBJ2-7; D not resolved. In germline, CDR1 is KGHSH, CDR2 LQKENI. The V gene lost 2 bases and the J gene lost 0 bases, with 11 bases spanning the gap. This CDR3 has 15 amino acids. The CDR3 coding sequence is TGTGCCAGCTCACCAGGCGCAGGAAGCTCCTACGAGCAGTACTTC. Residues: CASSPGAGSSYEQYF.

J is TRBJ2-1 and V is TRBV5-6; 10 positions match TRBD1. CDR1 is SGHDT and CDR2 is YYEEEE in the germline V gene. Trimming removed 4 bases from V and 6 bases from J; junction bases left unmatched: 7. This CDR3 contains 15 residues. The CDR3 is CASSPGDRGINEQFF. CDR3 DNA: TGTGCCAGCAGCCCCGGGGACAGGGGCATCAATGAGCAGTTCTTC.

The V and J genes are TRBV5-1 and TRBJ2-6, with 9 bases matching TRBD1. The CDR3 runs 19 residues. The germline V gene encodes CDR1 SGHRS and CDR2 YFSETQ. The J segment lost 1 base and the V segment lost 4 bases, leaving 12 bases of the junction unmatched. Written as DNA, the CDR3 is TGCGCCAGCAGCCCACAGGGAGACAGGGGGAATTCTGGGGCCAACGTCCTGACTTTC. It is translated as CASSPQGDRGNSGANVLTF.

The chain links TRBV10-3 to TRBJ1-2; D is possibly TRBD1 (6 bases). V gave up 6 bases and J gave up 1 base, with 21 bases separating them. The CDR3 length is 17 residues. Germline CDR1 and CDR2: ENHRY and SYGVKD. The CDR3 DNA reads TGTGCCATCAGACAAGTGTCGGGGGGCACAGTTAACTATGGCTACACCTTC. Protein product: CAIRQVSGGTVNYGYTF.

The gene calls are TRBV27 and TRBJ2-7, with a tentative D call TRBD2 (5 bases). This CDR3 has 13 residues. Germline CDR1 and CDR2: MNHEY and SMNVEV (reference sequence). V was pared by 3 bases and J by 0 bases, with 6 bases between. CDR3 region: CASSFRGSYEQYF. In DNA form, the CDR3 reads TGTGCCAGCAGTTTCCGGGGCTCCTACGAGCAGTACTTC.

The chain uses TRBV27 and TRBJ1-6; D is unclear. This CDR3 region has 14 residues. V lost 5 bases and J 9 bases, leaving 14 bases between the germline ends. The V gene's germline CDR1 is MNHEY and CDR2 SMNVEV (reference sequence). DNA for the CDR3: TGTGCCAGCAGTCCCACCACGGTTCGTTCACCCCTCCACTTT. Residues: CASSPTTVRSPLHF.

A few counts support this clone. This chain connects TRBV5-1 to TRBJ2-3; 11 positions match TRBD1. The length of the CDR3 is 16 residues. Germline V gene lookup returns CDR1 SGHRS and CDR2 YFSETQ. The V segment lost 2 bases and the J segment 3 bases; nucleotides outside the gene matches: 5. The DNA for the CDR3 is TGCGCCAGCAGCTTTCGGACAGGGGGCGGAACAGATACGCAGTATTTT. This gives the protein CASSFRTGGGTDTQYF.

V gene TRBV5-6 combines with J gene TRBJ2-2; a possible D gene is TRBD2 (6 bases). The CDR3 extends over 15 amino acids. Deletions cut 4 bases from V and 3 bases from J, with 13 bases between. CDR1 is SGHDT and CDR2 is YYEEEE in the germline V gene. This CDR3 reads CASSPLATDTGELFF. The DNA for the CDR3 is TGTGCCAGCAGCCCCCTAGCGACGGACACCGGGGAGCTGTTTTTT.

The chain uses TRBV11-2 and TRBJ2-7; TRBD2 aligns across 11 bases. Germline-derived CDR1 and CDR2 are SGHAT and FQNNGV. With 4 bases clipped from V and 4 bases from J, the junction kept 6 bases outside the gene matches. CDR3 size: 15 residues. CDR3 DNA: TGTGCCAGCAGCTCGTTAGCGGGAGGGCCGTACGAGCAGTACTTC. This sequence encodes CASSSLAGGPYEQYF. Full variable domain (remainder filled in from reference TRBV11-2 and TRBJ2-7): EAGVAQSPRYKIIEKRQSVAFWCNPISGHATLYWYQQILGQGPKLLIQFQNNGVVDDSQLPKDRFSAERLKGVDSTLKIQPAKLEDSAVYLCASSSLAGGPYEQYFGPGTRLTVT.

This clone was seen a handful of times. V gene TRBV28 combines with J gene TRBJ1-4; D is ambiguous. Germline lookup yields CDR1 MDHEN and CDR2 SYDVKM. The CDR3 contains 16 residues. V lost 5 bases and J 4 bases, leaving 17 bases between the germline ends. CDR3 sequence (DNA): TGTGCCAGCAGTCCCAGTTTCCGACGGAGTAATGAAAAACTGTTTTTT. Its protein is CASSPSFRRSNEKLFF.